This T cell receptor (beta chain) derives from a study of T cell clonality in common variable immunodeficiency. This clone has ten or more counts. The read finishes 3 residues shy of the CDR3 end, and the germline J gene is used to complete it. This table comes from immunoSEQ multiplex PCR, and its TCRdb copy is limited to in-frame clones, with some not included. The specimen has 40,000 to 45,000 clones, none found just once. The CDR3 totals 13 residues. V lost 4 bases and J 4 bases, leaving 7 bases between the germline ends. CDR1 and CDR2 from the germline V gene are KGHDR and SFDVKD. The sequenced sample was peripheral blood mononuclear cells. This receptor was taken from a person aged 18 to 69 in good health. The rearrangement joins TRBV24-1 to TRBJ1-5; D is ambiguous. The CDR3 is CATSDGRNQPQHF. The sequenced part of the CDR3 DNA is TGTGCCACCAGTGACGGTCGGAATCAGCCC.